A single T cell receptor (beta chain) is shown here with its context. This clonotype was detected many times. Which antigen it targets is not known. No clone much larger than this one lies a single base away; base qualities are absent. In light of the paper, this sample's time point label describes: 45 to 50 days after influenza vaccine administration. Library creation used RT-PCR. Sequenced using an Illumina HiSeq 2500. TCRdb trimmed public reads at Q25 via fastp, called clones via MiXCR and kept in-frame beta chains. Rows merge per CDR3 protein into single entries with the most common DNA and genes. The sample profile shows about 160,000 distinct CDR3 sequences; roughly a tenth of them were found once. The top ten clones comprise roughly an eighth of the sample. The source of the sample is a study of response to subunit inactivated influenza vaccine (dated by TCRdb to the late 2010s). Describing the broader study: Deep quantitative T cell receptor repertoire profiling was used in the study to track responses to a trivalent subunit inactivated influenza vaccine.

Paper-wide results and their limitations: The authors proposed that each seasonal influenza vaccination may bring in only a limited number of new T cells.

V drops 5 bases and J drops 2 bases, leaving 10 bases in between. Spanning cysteine to phenylalanine, the CDR3 consists of 14 amino acids. Only the CDR3 region is kept as DNA, spanning 42 bases read in frame from base 1. CDR1 and CDR2, per the germline V gene (reference sequence), are SEHNR and FQNEAQ. The sequencing used non-naive T cells sorted from PBMCs, collected around seven weeks after vaccination. This sample's cell subset or site label indicates: memory T cell fraction. In this chain, TRBV7-9 is recombined with TRBJ1-3; the D gene is not confidently resolved. This receptor was obtained from a man between 45 and 60 years old who received an inactivated influenza vaccine. Donor details come from another sample of the same person, matched by shared clones. The DNA reads TGTGCCAGCAGCCCCGCCGGGGCTGGAAACACCATATATTTT. It encodes CASSPAGAGNTIYF.